This TCR beta chain appears in the sequencing data of a study of blood T cell repertoires in COVID-19. As for the study in general: Collection of acute and convalescent COVID-19 samples took place in the United States, Italy and Spain. T cells, B-cell-depleted T cells, or PBMCs supplied cDNA or gDNA.

V lost 0 bases and J 5 bases, leaving 5 bases between the germline ends. Germline CDR1 reads SGHAT; CDR2 reads FQNNGV. CDR3 length: 13 residues. Clones were sequenced by immunoSEQ multiplex PCR, and TCRdb holds only the in-frame ones, with some missing. The data show more than 300,000 clones, 83% seen once. Before being deemed recovered, Cohort 3 donors had two negative PCRs, clearance, or symptom resolution. V usage is TRBV11-2 and J usage is TRBJ2-1; unclear D gene. The sequencing sample was made of PBMCs or T cells enriched from blood (not recorded which). This clonotype was obtained from a woman in her forties or fifties who had recovered from COVID-19. The CDR3 reads CASSLDRNNEQFF. The CDR3 DNA is TGTGCCAGCAGCTTAGACAGAAACAATGAGCAGTTCTTC.